These 4 T cell receptor beta chains originate from one sample sequenced in a study of cytomegalovirus exposure and HLA in healthy donors. Repertoires were generated with immunoSEQ multiplex PCR, while TCRdb's copy carries only in-frame clones and drops some. Of 160,000 or so clones in the sample, around four fifths were seen once. Material: PBMCs. These receptors were obtained from a man in his thirties or forties in good health and CMV-seropositive.

J is TRBJ2-7 and V is TRBV7-8; TRBD1 aligns across 7 bases. This CDR3 comprises 15 residues. Unmatched junction bases numbered 5, after V lost 1 base and J lost 2 bases. The germline gives CDR1 SGHVS, CDR2 FQNEAQ. The CDR3 region is CASSLVSGGTYEQYF. The CDR3 nucleotides are TGTGCCAGCAGCTTAGTTTCAGGGGGAACCTACGAGCAGTACTTC.

This clone was detected a few times. The chain combines TRBV19 with TRBJ2-7; possible D gene TRBD2, 6 bases. Germline loops: CDR1 LNHDA, CDR2 SQIVND (reference sequence). Trimming shortened V by 10 bases and J by 3 bases, and 25 bases separated the two germline ends. The CDR3 consists of 16 residues. CDR3 DNA sequence: TGTGCCACTCAACGTCGAGCAGCCGGGACTGACTACGAGCAGTACTTC. Protein: CATQRRAAGTDYEQYF.

Written as DNA, the CDR3 is TGTGCCAGCAGCTCCGACTCCGGGACTGATGGCTACACCTTC. This sequence encodes CASSSDSGTDGYTF. The chain recombines TRBV7-9 with TRBJ1-2; tentatively, D is TRBD1 (5 bases). Trimming stripped 4 bases from V and 6 bases from J, with 15 bases between. There are 14 residues in the CDR3. In germline, CDR1 is SEHNR, CDR2 FQNEAQ (reference sequence).

The chain combines TRBV5-4 with TRBJ2-3; perhaps TRBD1 as D (6 bases). This CDR3 contains 13 residues. Trimming shortened V by 5 bases and J by 2 bases, and 9 bases separated the two germline ends. The germline V gene encodes CDR1 SGHNT and CDR2 YYREEE (reference sequence). The chain's CDR3 is CASRGDNTDTQYF. CDR3 bases: TGTGCCAGCAGGGGGGACAACACAGATACGCAGTATTTT.